This T cell receptor beta chain stems from a study of cytomegalovirus exposure and HLA in healthy donors. General study points: The study had only CMV serostatus as immune exposure information. The authors later found most CMV-associated TCR beta chains appeared HLA-restricted. It was reported that the classifier diagnosed cytomegalovirus status with high specificity and sensitivity in both the original and validation cohorts.

Primers included in the PCR were 60 Vbeta and 13 Jbeta primers. The repertoire was sequenced with immunoSEQ multiplex PCR; TCRdb's copy has only in-frame clones and lacks some. The sample yields about 160,000 clones, approximately 79% seen once. Germline V gene lookup returns CDR1 SEHNR and CDR2 FQNEAQ (reference sequence). The CDR3 extends over 15 amino acids. This clone was recorded only once. Its antigen is currently unknown. Sequence at one end of the junction differs from germline and may be a read error. The receptor's source is a man aged 55 to 70 in good health and CMV-seronegative. V gene TRBV7-9 combines with J gene TRBJ1-2; D gene ambiguous. The sequenced material came from PBMCs. In DNA, the CDR3 is TGTGCCAGCAGTTTAGCCCGGGGTCCGAACTATGGCTACACCTTC. It yields the protein CASSLARGPNYGYTF.